This TCR beta chain was sequenced in a study of blood T cell repertoires in COVID-19 (dated by TCRdb to 2020 to 2021). Background on the whole study: The collaborator samples originated in the United States, Italy and Spain and spanned the acute and convalescent phases of COVID-19. The sample metadata nearly always contained a de-identified subject ID, COVID-19 status, age in years and sex. The material from the prospective study consisted of cDNA or gDNA derived from T cells, B-cell-depleted T cells, or PBMCs. Where available, HLA class I and class II types were obtained from metadata supplied by the sample provider rather than from assay-based typing. The repertoires were released in a freely available public database meant as a resource for research on the immune response to SARS-CoV-2. Samples came from the ongoing ImmuneRACE study (first 160 participants) plus 1,254 subjects from 6 global collaborators. Subjects who had been exposed to COVID-19, were actively infected with it, or had recovered from it provided the deeply sampled blood TCRbeta repertoires that made up the dataset.

As for this clone: Its antigen remains unidentified. Base qualities are not provided; no much larger clone lies one nucleotide away.

TCRbeta CDR3 regions were amplified from genomic DNA by means of the immunoSEQ Assay, a bias-controlled multiplex PCR. As for the original processing: Within the assay, amplification of reference gene primers was used to estimate how many nucleated cells each sample contained. To quantify the absolute abundance of each unique TCRbeta CDR3 rearrangement, sequence reads were collapsed and filtered. Productive Simpson clonality was computed per sample as the square root of Simpson's diversity index over productive rearrangements. This immuneACCESS table, as held by TCRdb, lists in-frame sequences with V and J called but not all clones. Of the missing ones, under half trace to an unresolved V gene in checked studies; the others have no known cause. Clone size and V and J calls were adopted from that table, with D and trimming inferred from the DNA. The sample has under 300,000 clones on record, roughly 91% of them singletons. The ten largest clones capture approximately 9% of the sample.

Study-wide conclusions, independent of this receptor: The quantity of clinical and demographic metadata differed by source and by participant and was supplied without curation.

In the prospective study, participants were roughly 18 to 90 years old, resided in about two dozen geographic areas of the United States, and were enrolled through a virtual design. In the prospective study, participants were assigned to cohorts based on the clinical history participants reported in a screening survey and a study questionnaire. ImmuneRACE Cohort 3 recovered participants were defined by two consecutive negative NP/OP PCR tests, healthcare professional clearance, or symptom resolution. Each participant in the prospective study had whole blood, serum and a nasopharyngeal or oropharyngeal swab collected by mobile phlebotomists. Additional blood draws and questionnaires over an approximately two-month period could optionally be provided by prospective study participants. Before DNA extraction, blood samples from the prospective study were shipped at room temperature or frozen. From the cysteine through the phenylalanine, the CDR3 covers 16 amino acids. The read is trimmed to its CDR3 DNA, 48 bases read in frame from base 1. For CDR1 and CDR2, the germline V gene lists SGHVS and FQNEAQ. Ends trimmed: V by 10 bases, J by 0 bases; bases unmatched to a gene: 13.

The sequence links TRBV7-8 to TRBJ1-1, with 8 bases aligning to TRBD1. The clonotype was recovered from a man between 40 and 49 years old who had recovered from COVID-19. The sequencing sample was made of PBMCs or T cells enriched from blood (not recorded which). The CDR3 has the sequence CATSRGQGTMNTEAFF. Read as DNA, the sequence is TGTGCCACCTCCAGAGGACAGGGTACTATGAACACTGAAGCTTTCTTT. Where the CDR3 stops, the reference TRBV7-8 and TRBJ1-1 genes take over; the full variable domain is GAGVSQSPRYKVAKRGQDVALRCDPISGHVSLFWYQQALGQGPEFLTYFQNEAQLDKSGLPSDRFFAERPEGSVSTLKIQRTQQEDSAVYLCATSRGQGTMNTEAFFGQGTRLTVV.